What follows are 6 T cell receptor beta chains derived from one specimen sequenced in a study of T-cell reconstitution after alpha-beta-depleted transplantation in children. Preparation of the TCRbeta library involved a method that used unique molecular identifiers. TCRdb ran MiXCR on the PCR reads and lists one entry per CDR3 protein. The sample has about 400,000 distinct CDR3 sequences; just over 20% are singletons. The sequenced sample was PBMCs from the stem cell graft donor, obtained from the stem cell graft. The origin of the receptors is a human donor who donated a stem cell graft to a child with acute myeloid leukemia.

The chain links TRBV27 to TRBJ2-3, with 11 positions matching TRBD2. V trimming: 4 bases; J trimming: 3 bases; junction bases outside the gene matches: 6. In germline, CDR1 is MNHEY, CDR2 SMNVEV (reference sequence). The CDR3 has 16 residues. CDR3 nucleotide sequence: TGTGCCAGCAGTTCCCTAGCGGGAGGAGGGACAGATACGCAGTATTTT. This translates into CASSSLAGGGTDTQYF.

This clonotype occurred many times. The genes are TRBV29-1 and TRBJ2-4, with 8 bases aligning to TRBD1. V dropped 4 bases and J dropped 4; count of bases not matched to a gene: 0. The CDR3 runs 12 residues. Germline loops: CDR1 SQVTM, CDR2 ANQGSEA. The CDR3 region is CSVGQGKNIQYF. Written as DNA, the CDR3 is TGCAGCGTTGGACAGGGGAAAAACATTCAGTACTTC. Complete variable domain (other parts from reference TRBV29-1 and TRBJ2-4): SAVISQKPSRDICQRGTSLTIQCQVDSQVTMMFWYRQQPGQSLTLIATANQGSEATYESGFVIDKFPISRPNLTFSTLTVSNMSPEDSSIYLCSVGQGKNIQYFGAGTRLSVL.

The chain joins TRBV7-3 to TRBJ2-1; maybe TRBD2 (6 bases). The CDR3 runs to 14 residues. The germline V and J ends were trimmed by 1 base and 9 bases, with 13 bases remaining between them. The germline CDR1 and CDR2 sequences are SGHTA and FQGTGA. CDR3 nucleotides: TGTGCCAGCAGCTTAATTGGGCGGGACGGTGAGCAGTTCTTC. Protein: CASSLIGRDGEQFF.

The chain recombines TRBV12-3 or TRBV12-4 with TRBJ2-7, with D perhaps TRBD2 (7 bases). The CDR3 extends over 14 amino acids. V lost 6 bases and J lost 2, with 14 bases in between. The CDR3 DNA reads TGTGCCAGCAGCCCCGGGGGGCTTACCTACGAGCAGTACTTC. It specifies CASSPGGLTYEQYF.

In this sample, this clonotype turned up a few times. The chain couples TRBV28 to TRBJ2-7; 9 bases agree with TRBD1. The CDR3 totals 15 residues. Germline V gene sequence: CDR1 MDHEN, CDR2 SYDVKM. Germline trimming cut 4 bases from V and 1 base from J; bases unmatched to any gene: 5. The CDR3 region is CASSSGGQGSYEQYF. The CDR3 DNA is TGTGCCAGCAGTTCCGGTGGACAGGGGTCCTACGAGCAGTACTTC.

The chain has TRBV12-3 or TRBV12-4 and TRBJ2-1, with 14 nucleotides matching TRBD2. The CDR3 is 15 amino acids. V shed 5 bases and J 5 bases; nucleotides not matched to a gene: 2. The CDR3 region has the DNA TGTGCCAGCAGTGTGGGACTAGCGGGAGACAATGAGCAGTTCTTC. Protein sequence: CASSVGLAGDNEQFF.